The 29 T cell receptor beta chains below all came from one sample that was sequenced in a study of T cell clonality in common variable immunodeficiency. Produced via immunoSEQ multiplex PCR; TCRdb's table is partial and in-frame only. The sample is made up of about 52,000 clones, none counted only once. The material sequenced was peripheral blood mononuclear cells. Source of these receptors: a person aged 18-70 years in good health.

This clone was counted ten times or more. The CDR3 end falls 3 residues outside the read, so it is completed with the germline J gene. The V and J genes are TRBV20-1 and TRBJ2-7, with D possibly being TRBD1 (6 bases). CDR3 length: 16 residues. Germline loops: CDR1 DFQATT, CDR2 SNEGSKA (reference sequence). V shed 1 base and J shed 2 bases, with 18 bases lying between them. The CDR3 here is CSARVLSGALPYEQYF. The sequenced part of the CDR3 DNA is TGCAGTGCTAGAGTTCTATCAGGGGCCCTCCCCTACGAG.

There are many counts of this clone. The read ends 3 residues shy of where the CDR3 ends; the end is completed using the germline J gene. The V and J genes are TRBV30 and TRBJ1-1; no clear D gene. CDR1 GTSNPN and CDR2 SVGIG come from the germline V gene (reference sequence). This CDR3 has 12 amino acids. V was trimmed by 5 bases and J by 5 bases, leaving 12 bases between them. The CDR3 region is CAWGPGITEAFF. The CDR3 bases that were read are TGTGCCTGGGGGCCGGGGATAACTGAA. Full variable domain (rest looked up from reference TRBV30 and TRBJ1-1): SQTIHQWPATLVQPVGSPLSLECTVEGTSNPNLYWYRQAAGRGLQLLFYSVGIGQISSEVPQNLSASRPQDRQFILSSKKLLLSDSGFYLCAWGPGITEAFFGQGTRLTVV.

This clone was recorded many times. The read comes to an end 3 residues before the CDR3 does, leaving the germline J gene to fill in the end. The rearrangement uses TRBV20-1 and TRBJ2-3, with 9 bases identical to TRBD2. CDR1 and CDR2 (germline): DFQATT, SNEGSKA (reference sequence). There are 15 residues in the CDR3. The J segment lost 2 bases and the V segment lost 6 bases, leaving 9 bases of the junction unmatched. CDR3 region: CSAIPSGRYTDTQYF. The CDR3 DNA, read in part, is TGCAGTGCCATCCCCAGCGGGAGGTACACAGATACG.

This clone came up a few times. The read is 3 residues too short to cover the CDR3 end, so that end is filled in from the germline J gene. The rearrangement joins TRBV2 to TRBJ2-1; TRBD1 aligns across 10 bases. The CDR3 runs 15 residues. The J segment lost 9 bases and the V segment lost 5 bases, leaving 10 bases of the junction unmatched. Germline V gene lookup returns CDR1 SNHLY and CDR2 FYNNEI. The sequenced part of the CDR3 DNA is TGTGCCAGCAGTTCGGACAGGGGGGGGGTGGGTGAG. It encodes CASSSDRGGVGE. The entire CDR3 protein is CASSSDRGGVGEQFF.

This clone was seen ten or more times. The read gets to within 3 residues of the CDR3 end, and the germline J gene fills in the rest. V and J are TRBV2 and TRBJ1-1; D is undetermined. The germline gives CDR1 SNHLY, CDR2 FYNNEI. CDR3 length equals 15 residues. V dropped 1 base and J dropped 5 bases, with 14 bases sitting between them. CDR3 protein: CASSEGWYVATEAFF. The sequenced CDR3 bases are TGTGCCAGCAGTGAAGGATGGTATGTTGCGACTGAA.

This clone was counted ten times or more. Read data end 3 residues before the CDR3 end; the end is taken from the germline J gene. This chain links TRBV28 with TRBJ2-5, with D perhaps TRBD2 (6 bases). The V gene lost 3 bases and the J gene lost 2 bases, with 16 bases spanning the gap. The CDR3 extends over 16 amino acids. Germline V gene lookup returns CDR1 MDHEN and CDR2 SYDVKM. CDR3 bases read: TGTGCCAGCAGTTTGTTGCTAGCGTCTGGGCAAGAGACC. It yields the protein CASSLLLASGQET. The full CDR3 sequence reads CASSLLLASGQETQYF.

This clone was counted many times. CDR3 DNA, as far as it was read: TGCAGTGCTAGCCTAGCGGGCCAATACAATGAG. Residues: CSASLAGQYNE. The complete CDR3 sequence is CSASLAGQYNEQFF. The chain combines TRBV20-1 with TRBJ2-1; 8 bases are shared with TRBD2. The read terminates 3 residues ahead of where the CDR3 ends, so the germline J gene completes it. The CDR3 has 14 amino acids. Germline loops: CDR1 DFQATT, CDR2 SNEGSKA (reference sequence). Unmatched junction bases numbered 5, after V lost 3 bases and J lost 4 bases.

This clone appeared many times. The read stops 3 residues short of the end of the CDR3; the missing end is completed from the germline J gene. V gene TRBV12-3 or TRBV12-4 combines with J gene TRBJ2-2, with D perhaps TRBD2 (5 bases). Trimming removed 5 bases at V and 1 base at J, with 8 bases between. This CDR3 has 14 amino acids. The chain's CDR3 is CASSSGMNTGELFF. Partial CDR3 DNA: TGTGCCAGCAGTAGCGGAATGAACACCGGGGAG.

Ten or more counts support this clone. The read ends 3 residues shy of where the CDR3 ends; the end is completed using the germline J gene. The chain combines TRBV5-1 with TRBJ2-2; D call uncertain. This CDR3 is built from 13 residues. V shed 0 bases and J shed 5 bases, with 5 bases lying between them. The V gene's germline CDR1 is SGHRS and CDR2 YFSETQ. The DNA read from the CDR3 is TGCGCCAGCAGCTTGGAGGGTACCGGGGAG. Translating it yields CASSLEGTGE. The whole CDR3 region reads CASSLEGTGELFF.

There are many counts of this clone. The read ends 3 residues before the CDR3 terminus; that terminus is restored from the germline J gene. This chain connects TRBV20-1 to TRBJ2-7; D remains unclear. The V end was cut by 4 bases, the J end by 3 bases, with 16 bases between. Germline lookup yields CDR1 DFQATT and CDR2 SNEGSKA (reference sequence). This CDR3 has 14 amino acids. This CDR3 is CSATPIADSYEQYF. The part of the CDR3 DNA that was read is TGCAGTGCTACCCCTATTGCGGATAGCTACGAG.

This clone has a count of ten or more. The CDR3 extends 3 residues past the end of the read, so its final part is completed from the germline J gene. The genes are TRBV6-1 and TRBJ2-7; 7 bases are shared with TRBD2. Per the germline V gene, CDR1 is MNHNS and CDR2 is SASEGT. This CDR3 is built from 18 residues. V shed 1 base, J shed 3 bases, and the junction held 15 bases outside the gene matches. The CDR3 is CASSEEVLGLAEIYEQYF. CDR3 DNA, as far as it was read: TGTGCCAGCAGTGAAGAGGTTTTGGGGCTAGCGGAGATCTACGAG.

This clone has ten or more counts. The CDR3 end is not reached by the read, which stops 3 residues before it; the germline J gene fills it in. The rearrangement uses TRBV7-9 and TRBJ2-2; D is perhaps TRBD1 (6 bases). Germline V lookup: CDR1 SEHNR, CDR2 FQNEAQ (reference sequence). This CDR3 is 14 amino acids long. The V gene lost 11 bases and the J gene lost 5 bases, with 18 bases spanning the gap. This chain's CDR3 is CAASLGAGTGELFF. The covered CDR3 bases are TGTGCCGCATCGTTGGGGGCCGGGACCGGGGAG.

This clone appeared many times. With the read ending 3 residues before the CDR3 end, the germline J gene is used to fill in that end. The chain couples TRBV5-1 to TRBJ1-3; tentative D call: TRBD1 (6 bases). CDR1 SGHRS and CDR2 YFSETQ come from the germline V gene. Trimming cost V 1 base and J 4 bases, with 15 bases left between them. This CDR3 comprises 16 residues. The covered CDR3 bases are TGCGCCAGCAGCTTGACGATACCGGGGGGCGGAAACACC. Residues: CASSLTIPGGGNT. From start to end, the CDR3 is CASSLTIPGGGNTIYF.

This clone appeared many times. The read comes to an end 3 residues before the CDR3 does, leaving the germline J gene to fill in the end. The chain employs TRBV19 and TRBJ2-4; 8 bases fit TRBD1. The CDR3 spans 16 residues. With V trimmed by 3 bases and J by 5 bases, 9 bases remained unmatched. Looked up from germline, CDR1 is LNHDA and CDR2 is SQIVND (reference sequence). The CDR3 bases that were read are TGTGCCAGTAGTATGGCGAGACAGGGGCGCCAAAACATT. It is translated as CASSMARQGRQNI. The CDR3 in full is CASSMARQGRQNIQYF.

This clone was found a few times. From the germline J gene comes the end of the CDR3, since the read stops 3 residues before it. This chain uses TRBV29-1 with TRBJ1-2, with D maybe TRBD1 (5 bases). The germline V gene encodes CDR1 SQVTM and CDR2 ANQGSEA. This CDR3 comprises 10 residues. Trimming pared 7 bases from V and 6 bases from J, leaving 9 bases between. The CDR3 reads CSARGDGYTF. The DNA read from the CDR3 is TGCAGCGCCCGAGGGGATGGC.

There are many counts of this clone. CDR3 DNA, as far as it was read: TGCGCCACCGCGACAGGGGGCAAGGATGGC. The encoded protein is CATATGGKDG. In full, the CDR3 is CATATGGKDGYTF. V gene TRBV5-1 combines with J gene TRBJ1-2; 10 nucleotides line up with TRBD1. The read is 3 residues too short to cover the CDR3 end, so that end is filled in from the germline J gene. J lost 6 bases, V lost 9 bases, and 8 bases had no gene match. Germline V lookup: CDR1 SGHRS, CDR2 YFSETQ. The CDR3 has 13 residues. Based on the CDR3 plus reference TRBV5-1 and TRBJ1-2, the full variable domain is KAGVTQTPRYLIKTRGQQVTLSCSPISGHRSVSWYQQTPGQGLQFLFEYFSETQRNKGNFPGRFSGRQFSNSRSEMNVSTLELGDSALYLCATATGGKDGYTFGSGTRLTVV.

This clone was counted at least ten times. The covered CDR3 bases are TGTGCCAGCAGCCCGAGTGCGGGGGCTGGCTCTGGAAACACC. Encoded protein: CASSPSAGAGSGNT. The full CDR3 protein is CASSPSAGAGSGNTIYF. This rearrangement joins TRBV4-2 to TRBJ1-3; D is possibly TRBD1 (6 bases). The CDR3 goes on 3 residues after the read ends, and that part is filled in from the germline J gene. Trimming left V 4 bases short and J 0 bases short, with 16 bases between. CDR1 and CDR2 from the germline V gene are LGHNA and YNFKEQ. The CDR3 totals 17 residues.

This clone was found many times. The read is 3 residues too short to cover the CDR3 end, so that end is filled in from the germline J gene. The J gene is TRBJ1-2, the V gene TRBV2; D is unresolved. Trimming stripped 3 bases from V and 1 base from J, with 12 bases between. CDR3 length: 15 amino acids. Germline CDR1 is SNHLY and CDR2 is FYNNEI. The CDR3 protein is CASSDLVQFNYGYTF. The CDR3 bases that were read are TGTGCCAGCAGTGATTTGGTGCAGTTTAACTATGGC.

This clone was observed a handful of times. Sequencing ends 3 residues short of the CDR3 end; the germline J gene provides the rest. The rearrangement links TRBV7-2 to TRBJ2-7, with a tentative D call TRBD1 (6 bases). This CDR3 has 14 residues. Trimming pared 4 bases from V and 5 bases from J, leaving 15 bases between. Germline V gene sequence: CDR1 SGHTA, CDR2 FQGNSA. The CDR3 bases that were read are TGTGCCAGCAGCTGGACTGGGGGCCGGAACGAG. It codes for CASSWTGGRNE. Given in full, the CDR3 is CASSWTGGRNEQYF. The full variable domain, with the rest looked up from reference TRBV7-2 and TRBJ2-7, is GAGVSQSPSNKVTEKGKDVELRCDPISGHTALYWYRQSLGQGLEFLIYFQGNSAPDKSGLPSDRFSAERTGGSVSTLTIQRTQQEDSAVYLCASSWTGGRNEQYFGPGTRLTVT.

This clone has a count of ten or more. Read data end 3 residues before the CDR3 end; the end is taken from the germline J gene. V gene TRBV20-1 combines with J gene TRBJ1-5; possibly TRBD1 for D (5 bases). Germline lookup yields CDR1 DFQATT and CDR2 SNEGSKA (reference sequence). V lost 2 bases to trimming and J lost 3 bases, with 8 bases between them. The CDR3 is 13 residues long. The covered CDR3 bases are TGCAGTGCTAGACAGGGATTCAATCAGCCC. It is translated as CSARQGFNQP. The full CDR3 is CSARQGFNQPQHF.

This clone was picked up many times. The observed sequence ends 3 residues before the CDR3 terminus, with the missing tail filled in from the germline J gene. The chain employs TRBV13 and TRBJ1-4; D possibly corresponds to TRBD1 (5 bases). Looked up from germline, CDR1 is PRHDT and CDR2 is FYEKMQ (reference sequence). The V end lost 0 bases, the J end lost 8 bases, and 31 bases lay between the germline ends. CDR3 length: 21 amino acids. The covered CDR3 bases are TGTGCCAGCAGCTTAGGCCCCCCAGGGCTGATGCGCTCGAGGAATGAAGAAAAA. Translation gives CASSLGPPGLMRSRNEEK. The entire CDR3 sequence reads CASSLGPPGLMRSRNEEKLFF.

This clone was counted many times. From the germline J gene comes the end of the CDR3, since the read stops 3 residues before it. This sequence joins TRBV18 and TRBJ1-1; a weak D match, TRBD1 (6 bases). The germline V and J ends were trimmed by 5 bases and 5 bases, with 18 bases remaining between them. Germline CDR1 and CDR2: KGHSH and LQKENI. The length of the CDR3 is 15 residues. The DNA read from the CDR3 is TGTGCCAGCTCAACTCCCCAGGGGAAGAGAACTGAA. Translating gives CASSTPQGKRTE. The whole CDR3 protein reads CASSTPQGKRTEAFF.

This clone was found many times. The read terminates 3 residues ahead of where the CDR3 ends, so the germline J gene completes it. The rearrangement joins TRBV10-3 to TRBJ2-7, with TRBD1 matching 8 bases. The CDR3 is 13 amino acids. V dropped 6 bases and J dropped 6; count of bases not matched to a gene: 7. CDR1 and CDR2 (germline): ENHRY, SYGVKD. The CDR3 loop reads CAIRLTGDGEQYF. The sequenced CDR3 bases are TGTGCCATCAGGCTGACAGGGGATGGCGAG.

This clone appeared many times. The read stops 3 residues short of the end of the CDR3; the missing end is completed from the germline J gene. The chain is built from TRBV28 and TRBJ1-2, with a possible D match to TRBD1 (6 bases). Germline CDR1 and CDR2: MDHEN and SYDVKM. Trimming left V 3 bases short and J 2 bases short, with 10 bases between. The CDR3 loop spans 14 amino acids. CDR3 DNA, as far as it was read: TGTGCCAGCAGTTTTCAGGGGACAAACTATGGC. Translation: CASSFQGTNYG. Given in full, the CDR3 is CASSFQGTNYGYTF.

This clone occurred many times. The CDR3 end falls 3 residues outside the read, so it is completed with the germline J gene. The V call is TRBV20-1, the J call TRBJ2-7; TRBD2 matches at 9 bases. The CDR3 is 13 residues long. Trimming at V came to 3 bases and at J to 5 bases, leaving 5 bases not matched to a gene. Germline V CDR1 and CDR2: DFQATT, SNEGSKA (reference sequence). The CDR3 DNA, read in part, is TGCAGTGCTAGTGGGCTAGCGGGGAACGAG. It translates to CSASGLAGNE. The CDR3, in full, reads CSASGLAGNEQYF.

This clone has a count of ten or more. Sequencing ends 3 residues short of the CDR3 end; the germline J gene provides the rest. The chain is built from TRBV28 and TRBJ1-5, with 7 bases matching TRBD1. Germline lookup yields CDR1 MDHEN and CDR2 SYDVKM. The CDR3 sequence is 14 residues long. Trimming removed 5 bases from V and 3 bases from J; junction bases left unmatched: 4. CDR3 bases read: TGTGCCAGCAGTGGGGGGACAGTCAATCAGCCC. Translated, it gives CASSGGTVNQP. The full CDR3 is CASSGGTVNQPQHF.

To note about this clone: The CDR3 extends 3 residues past the end of the read, so its final part is completed from the germline J gene. The V gene is TRBV29-1, the J gene TRBJ2-1; a weak D match, TRBD2 (6 bases). Germline V gene lookup returns CDR1 SQVTM and CDR2 ANQGSEA. Trimming stripped 6 bases from V and 8 bases from J, with 8 bases between. CDR3 length: 10 residues. The CDR3 DNA, read in part, is TGCAGCGTGCGGGAAGATGAG. This encodes CSVREDE. The CDR3 in its entirety is CSVREDEQFF.

This clone was observed at least ten times. The CDR3 end is not reached by the read, which stops 3 residues before it; the germline J gene fills it in. This chain uses TRBV29-1 with TRBJ2-7, with 9 bases lining up with TRBD1. Germline V gene data show CDR1 as SQVTM and CDR2 as ANQGSEA. The CDR3 extends over 12 amino acids. J was trimmed by 3 bases and V by 7 bases; bases with no gene match: 4. The DNA read from the CDR3 is TGCAGCGCCGGGACAGGGAACTACGAG. It yields the protein CSAGTGNYE. The whole CDR3 is CSAGTGNYEQYF.

This clone was found many times. Incomplete CDR3 DNA: TGTGCCAGCAGCCTCGCCGGGTACACAGATACG. Protein sequence: CASSLAGYTDT. The whole CDR3 sequence is CASSLAGYTDTQYF. The V and J genes are TRBV14 and TRBJ2-3, with D uncertain. Read coverage stops 3 residues before the CDR3 terminus; the germline J gene supplies the remainder. The V end lost 4 bases, the J end lost 2 bases, and 10 bases lay between the germline ends. The CDR3 is 14 residues long. Germline V gene data show CDR1 as SGHDN and CDR2 as FVKESK.